A single sample is the source of the 2 T cell receptor beta chains below, sequenced in a study of read filtering for tumor transcriptome and immune sequencing. This library used approximately 370 ng RNA and molecular barcoded adaptors spanning alpha/delta and beta/gamma chains. TCRdb passed the reads through MiXCR, listing each CDR3 protein once. This table holds 75,000 to 95,000 distinct CDR3 sequences, 9% to 15% found once. Sequenced material: a population of CD138-negative cells sorted from bone marrow. Receptor source: a donor aged 40 or over with multiple myeloma.

This clonotype occurred many times. V usage is TRBV24-1 and J usage is TRBJ2-2, with D maybe TRBD1 (5 bases). Germline V gene lookup returns CDR1 KGHDR and CDR2 SFDVKD. The CDR3 is 15 residues long. V shed 5 bases and J shed 0 bases, with 9 bases lying between them. The CDR3 sequence: CATSVGQSNTGELFF. The CDR3 DNA reads TGTGCCACCAGTGTAGGACAATCGAACACCGGGGAGCTGTTTTTT.

This clonotype was picked up many times. The chain links TRBV5-1 to TRBJ2-3; 8 nucleotides agree with TRBD1. Germline V lookup: CDR1 SGHRS, CDR2 YFSETQ. The V segment lost 4 bases and the J segment 10 bases; nucleotides outside the gene matches: 20. This CDR3 region has 17 residues. CDR3 DNA: TGCGCCAGCAGCGCCCGAGAACGGACAGGGCGCCTAGGGGCGCAGTATTTT. Translated: CASSARERTGRLGAQYF.